The 5 T cell receptor beta chains reported below all come from one sample, sequenced in a study of regulatory T cells in long-lasting Graves disease. CDR3 regions were amplified by Arm-PCR using iRepertoire HTBI primers to build TCR beta libraries. MiXCR was run by TCRdb on the multiplex PCR reads, yielding one entry per CDR3 protein. The sample shows about 540,000 distinct CDR3 sequences, about 14% of them seen only once. Time point given: newly diagnosed GD, antithyroid drugs for less than 3 months. Scientists built the TCR library using RNA that was extracted from PBMCs. The same sample was also studied in work on T cells in Graves' hyperthyroidism and ophthalmopathy.

Sequencing was performed on peripheral blood mononuclear cells (PBMCs), taken at new diagnosis, from a patient treated with antithyroid drugs. These receptors were obtained from a man younger than 45 with Graves disease.

This clonotype was counted many times. J is TRBJ2-5 and V is TRBV13; TRBD2 matches 7 bases. The CDR3 is made up of 14 amino acids. J gave up 5 bases and V 6 bases, and 9 bases lay outside the gene matches. From germline, CDR1 is PRHDT and CDR2 FYEKMQ (reference sequence). CDR3 nucleotide sequence: TGTGCCAGCAGGTCTGCTAGCGGAGAGGAGACCCAGTACTTC. Translating it yields CASRSASGEETQYF.

This clonotype occurred many times. Sequence at one end of the junction differs from germline and may be a read error. Here the CDR3 DNA reads TGTGCCAGCAGCTCTGGACTAGCGGGAGCAGATACGCAGTATTTT. Residues: CASSSGLAGADTQYF. The chain joins TRBV5-1 to TRBJ2-3, with 13 bases matching TRBD2. Germline V gene data show CDR1 as SGHRS and CDR2 as YFSETQ. The CDR3 is 15 residues long. The full variable domain, with the rest looked up from reference TRBV5-1 and TRBJ2-3, is KAGVTQTPRYLIKTRGQQVTLSCSPISGHRSVSWYQQTPGQGLQFLFEYFSETQRNKGNFPGRFSGRQFSNSRSEMNVSTLELGDSALYLCASSSGLAGADTQYFGPGTRLTVL.

This clonotype has ten or more counts. This chain connects TRBV6-5 to TRBJ2-2; TRBD2 aligns across 9 bases. In germline, CDR1 is MNHEY, CDR2 SVGAGI. CDR3 size: 15 residues. The ends lost 3 bases at V and 7 bases at J; junction bases unmatched: 6. The CDR3 reads CASSYLAGVGGELFF. The CDR3 DNA sequence: TGTGCCAGCAGTTATTTAGCGGGAGTAGGCGGGGAGCTGTTTTTT.

The rearrangement joins TRBV4-1 to TRBJ1-4; a weak D match, TRBD1 (5 bases). The CDR3 totals 17 residues. CDR1 is MGHRA and CDR2 is YSYEKL in the germline V gene. V was clipped by 1 base and J by 7 bases, with 19 bases between them. In DNA, the CDR3 is TGCGCCAGCAGCCAAGCCCCGCGGGGGGGAGGACGTGAAAAACTGTTTTTT. Translation gives CASSQAPRGGGREKLFF.

V gene TRBV20-1 combines with J gene TRBJ2-1; maybe TRBD2 (6 bases). The germline V and J ends were trimmed by 4 bases and 11 bases, with 15 bases remaining between them. Germline V gives CDR1 DFQATT, CDR2 SNEGSKA (reference sequence). This CDR3 spans 12 amino acids. CDR3: CSANRDFPQQFF. In DNA, the CDR3 is TGCAGTGCTAACCGGGACTTTCCGCAGCAGTTCTTC.